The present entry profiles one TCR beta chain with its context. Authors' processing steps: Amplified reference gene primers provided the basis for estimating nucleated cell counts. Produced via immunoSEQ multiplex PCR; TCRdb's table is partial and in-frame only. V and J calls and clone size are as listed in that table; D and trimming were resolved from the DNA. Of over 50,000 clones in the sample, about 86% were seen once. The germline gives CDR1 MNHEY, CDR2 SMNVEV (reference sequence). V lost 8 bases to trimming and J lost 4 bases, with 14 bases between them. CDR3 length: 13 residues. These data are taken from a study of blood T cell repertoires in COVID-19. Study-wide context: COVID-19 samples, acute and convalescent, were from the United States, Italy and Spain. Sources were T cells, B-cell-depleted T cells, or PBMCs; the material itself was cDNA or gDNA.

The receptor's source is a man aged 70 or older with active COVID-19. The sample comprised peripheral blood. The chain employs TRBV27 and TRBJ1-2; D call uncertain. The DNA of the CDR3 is TGTGCCAGCGGGAGAAGTTGGAGCTATGGCTACACCTTC. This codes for CASGRSWSYGYTF.